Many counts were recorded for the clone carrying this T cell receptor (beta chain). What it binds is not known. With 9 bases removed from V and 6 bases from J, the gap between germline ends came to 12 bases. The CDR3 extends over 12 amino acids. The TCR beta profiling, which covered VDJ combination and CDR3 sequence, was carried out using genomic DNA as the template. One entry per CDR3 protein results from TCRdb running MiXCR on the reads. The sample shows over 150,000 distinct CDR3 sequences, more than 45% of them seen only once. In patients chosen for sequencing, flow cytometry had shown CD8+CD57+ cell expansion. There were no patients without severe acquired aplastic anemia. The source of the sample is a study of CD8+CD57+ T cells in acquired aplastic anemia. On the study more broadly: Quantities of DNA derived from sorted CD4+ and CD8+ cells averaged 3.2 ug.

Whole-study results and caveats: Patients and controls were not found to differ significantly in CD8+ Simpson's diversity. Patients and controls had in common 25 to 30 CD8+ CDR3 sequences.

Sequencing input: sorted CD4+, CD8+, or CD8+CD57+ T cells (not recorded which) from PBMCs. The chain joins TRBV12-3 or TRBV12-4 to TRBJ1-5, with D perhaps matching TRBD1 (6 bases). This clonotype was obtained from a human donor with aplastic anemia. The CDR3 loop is CARGARGQPQHF. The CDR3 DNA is TGTGCCAGGGGGGCGCGGGGTCAGCCCCAGCATTTT.